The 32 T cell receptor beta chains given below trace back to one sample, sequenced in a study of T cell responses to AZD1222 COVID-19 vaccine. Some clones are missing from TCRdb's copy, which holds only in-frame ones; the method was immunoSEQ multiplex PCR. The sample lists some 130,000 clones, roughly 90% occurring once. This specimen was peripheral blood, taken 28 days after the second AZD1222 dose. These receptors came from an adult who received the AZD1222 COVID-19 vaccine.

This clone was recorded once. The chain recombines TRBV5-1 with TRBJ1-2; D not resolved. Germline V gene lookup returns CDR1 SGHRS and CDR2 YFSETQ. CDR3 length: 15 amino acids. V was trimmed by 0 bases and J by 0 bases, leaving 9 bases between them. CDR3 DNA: TGCGCCAGCAGCTTGGGATGGGGAGCTAACTATGGCTACACCTTC. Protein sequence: CASSLGWGANYGYTF.

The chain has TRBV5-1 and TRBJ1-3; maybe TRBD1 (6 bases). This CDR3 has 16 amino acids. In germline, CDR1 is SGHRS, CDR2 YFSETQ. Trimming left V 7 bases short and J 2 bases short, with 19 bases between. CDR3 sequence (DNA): TGCGCCAGCCGGGACAACGGGGTAATAGCTGGAAACACCATATATTTT. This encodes CASRDNGVIAGNTIYF.

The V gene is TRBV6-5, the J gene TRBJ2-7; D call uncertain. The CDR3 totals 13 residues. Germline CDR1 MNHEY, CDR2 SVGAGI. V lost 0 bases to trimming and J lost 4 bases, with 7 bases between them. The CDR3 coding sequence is TGTGCCAGCAGTTACTCGACAAGATACGAGCAGTACTTC. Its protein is CASSYSTRYEQYF.

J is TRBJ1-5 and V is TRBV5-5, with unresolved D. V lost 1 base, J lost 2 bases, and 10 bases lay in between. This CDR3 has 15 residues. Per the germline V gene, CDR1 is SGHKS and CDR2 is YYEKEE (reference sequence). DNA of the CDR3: TGTGCCAGCAGCTTGTATACTACAGGCAATCAGCCCCAGCATTTT. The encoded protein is CASSLYTTGNQPQHF.

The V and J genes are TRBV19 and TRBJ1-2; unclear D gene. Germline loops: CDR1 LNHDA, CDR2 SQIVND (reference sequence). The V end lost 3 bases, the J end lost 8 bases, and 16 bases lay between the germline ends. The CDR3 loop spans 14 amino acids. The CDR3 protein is CASSIMPPRYGYTF. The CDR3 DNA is TGTGCCAGTAGTATTATGCCACCTAGGTACGGCTACACCTTC. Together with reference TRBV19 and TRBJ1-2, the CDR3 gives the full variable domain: DGGITQSPKYLFRKEGQNVTLSCEQNLNHDAMYWYRQDPGQGLRLIYYSQIVNDFQKGDIAEGYSVSREKKESFPLTVTSAQKNPTAFYLCASSIMPPRYGYTFGSGTRLTVV.

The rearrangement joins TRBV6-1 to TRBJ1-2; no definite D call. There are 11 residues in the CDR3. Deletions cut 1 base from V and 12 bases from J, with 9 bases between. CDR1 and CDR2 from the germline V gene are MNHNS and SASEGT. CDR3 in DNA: TGTGCCAGCAGTGAAGTGGTTATCGACACCTTC. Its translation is CASSEVVIDTF.

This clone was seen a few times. CDR3 in amino acids: CASSQDRNQPQHF. The CDR3 DNA sequence: TGTGCCAGCAGCCAAGATCGCAATCAGCCCCAGCATTTT. The V call is TRBV3-1 (or the pseudogene TRBV3-2), the J call TRBJ1-5; D is undetermined. V was pared by 0 bases and J by 2 bases, with 2 bases between. The CDR3 totals 13 residues. Per the germline V gene, CDR1 is LGHDT and CDR2 is YNNKEL (reference sequence).

In nucleotides, the CDR3 is TGCAGCGTTCGGACAGGGGGAGGGAATGGCTACACCTTC. Translating gives CSVRTGGGNGYTF. This chain connects TRBV29-1 to TRBJ1-2, with 10 bases identical to TRBD1. Germline loops: CDR1 SQVTM, CDR2 ANQGSEA. J lost 6 bases, V lost 5 bases, and 6 bases had no gene match. The CDR3 sequence is 13 residues long. Combining the CDR3 with reference TRBV29-1 and TRBJ1-2 gives the whole variable domain SAVISQKPSRDICQRGTSLTIQCQVDSQVTMMFWYRQQPGQSLTLIATANQGSEATYESGFVIDKFPISRPNLTFSTLTVSNMSPEDSSIYLCSVRTGGGNGYTFGSGTRLTVV.

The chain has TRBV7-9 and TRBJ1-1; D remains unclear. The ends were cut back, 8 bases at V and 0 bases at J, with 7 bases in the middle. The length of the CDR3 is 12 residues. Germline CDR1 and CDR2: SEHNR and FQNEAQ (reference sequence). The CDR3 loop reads CASVLLNTEAFF. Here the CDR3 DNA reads TGTGCCAGCGTCCTACTGAACACTGAAGCTTTCTTT. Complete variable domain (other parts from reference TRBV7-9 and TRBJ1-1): DTGVSQNPRHKITKRGQNVTFRCDPISEHNRLYWYRQTLGQGPEFLTYFQNEAQLEKSRLLSDRFSAERPKGSFSTLEIQRTEQGDSAMYLCASVLLNTEAFFGQGTRLTVV.

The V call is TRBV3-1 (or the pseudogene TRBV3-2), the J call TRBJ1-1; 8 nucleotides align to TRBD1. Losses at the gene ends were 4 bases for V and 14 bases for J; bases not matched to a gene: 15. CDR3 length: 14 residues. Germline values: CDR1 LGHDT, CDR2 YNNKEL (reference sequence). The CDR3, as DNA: TGTGCCAGCAGCCCCACATTGCAGGGGGCCCCTCTCTTCTTT. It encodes CASSPTLQGAPLFF.

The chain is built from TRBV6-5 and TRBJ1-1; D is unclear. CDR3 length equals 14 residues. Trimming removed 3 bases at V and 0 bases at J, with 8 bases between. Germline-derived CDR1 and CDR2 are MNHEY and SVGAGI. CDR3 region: CASSYLAMNTEAFF. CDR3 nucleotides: TGTGCCAGCAGTTATCTGGCCATGAACACTGAAGCTTTCTTT.

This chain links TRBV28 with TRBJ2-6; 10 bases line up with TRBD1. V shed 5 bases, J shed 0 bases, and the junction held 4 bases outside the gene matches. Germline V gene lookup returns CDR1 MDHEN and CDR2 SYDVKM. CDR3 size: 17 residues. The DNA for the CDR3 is TGTGCCAGCAGTACGGGGACAGGGGTCTCTGGGGCCAACGTCCTGACTTTC. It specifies CASSTGTGVSGANVLTF.

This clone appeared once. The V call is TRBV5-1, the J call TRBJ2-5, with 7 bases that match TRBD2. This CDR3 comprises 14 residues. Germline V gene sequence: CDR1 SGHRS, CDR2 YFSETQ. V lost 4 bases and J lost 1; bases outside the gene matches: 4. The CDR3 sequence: CASSQTSSQETQYF. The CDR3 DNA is TGCGCCAGCAGCCAGACTAGCAGCCAAGAGACCCAGTACTTC.

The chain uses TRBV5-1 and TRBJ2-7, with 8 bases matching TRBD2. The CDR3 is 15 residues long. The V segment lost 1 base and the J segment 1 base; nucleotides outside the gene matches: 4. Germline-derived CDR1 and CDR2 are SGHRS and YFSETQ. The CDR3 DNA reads TGCGCCAGCAGCTTGCCGGGACTAGGTTCCTACGAGCAGTACTTC. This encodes CASSLPGLGSYEQYF.

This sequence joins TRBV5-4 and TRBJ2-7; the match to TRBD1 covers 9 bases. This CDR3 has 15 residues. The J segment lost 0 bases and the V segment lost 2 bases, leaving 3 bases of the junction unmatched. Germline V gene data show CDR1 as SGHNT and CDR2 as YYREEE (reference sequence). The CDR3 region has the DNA TGTGCCAGCAGCTTAGGGACAGGGAGCTCCTACGAGCAGTACTTC. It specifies CASSLGTGSSYEQYF.

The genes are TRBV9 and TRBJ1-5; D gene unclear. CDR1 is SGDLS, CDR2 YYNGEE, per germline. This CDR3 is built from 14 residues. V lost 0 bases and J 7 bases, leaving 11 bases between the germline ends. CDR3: CASSVEGSGQPQHF. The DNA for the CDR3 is TGTGCCAGCAGCGTAGAGGGCTCAGGACAGCCCCAGCATTTT.

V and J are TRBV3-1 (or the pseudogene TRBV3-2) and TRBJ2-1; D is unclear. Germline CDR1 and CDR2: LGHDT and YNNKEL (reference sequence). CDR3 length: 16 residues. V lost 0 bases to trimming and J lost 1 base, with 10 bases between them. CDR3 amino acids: CASSQDAGFSYNEQFF. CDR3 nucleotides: TGTGCCAGCAGCCAAGACGCCGGTTTTTCCTACAATGAGCAGTTCTTC.

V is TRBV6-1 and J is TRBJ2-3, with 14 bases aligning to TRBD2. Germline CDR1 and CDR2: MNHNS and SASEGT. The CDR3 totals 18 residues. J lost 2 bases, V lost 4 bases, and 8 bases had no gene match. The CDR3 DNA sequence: TGTGCCAGCAGTGGACTAGCGGGAGGGATCGGATTCACAGATACGCAGTATTTT. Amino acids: CASSGLAGGIGFTDTQYF.

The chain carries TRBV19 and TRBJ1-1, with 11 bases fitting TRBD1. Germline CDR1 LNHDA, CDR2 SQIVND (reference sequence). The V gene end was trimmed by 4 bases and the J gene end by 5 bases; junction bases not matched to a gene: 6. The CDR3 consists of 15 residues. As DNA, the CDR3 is TGTGCCAGTAGTACGTCCGGGACAGGGGGAACTGAAGCTTTCTTT. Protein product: CASSTSGTGGTEAFF. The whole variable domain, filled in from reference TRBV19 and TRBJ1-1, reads DGGITQSPKYLFRKEGQNVTLSCEQNLNHDAMYWYRQDPGQGLRLIYYSQIVNDFQKGDIAEGYSVSREKKESFPLTVTSAQKNPTAFYLCASSTSGTGGTEAFFGQGTRLTVV.

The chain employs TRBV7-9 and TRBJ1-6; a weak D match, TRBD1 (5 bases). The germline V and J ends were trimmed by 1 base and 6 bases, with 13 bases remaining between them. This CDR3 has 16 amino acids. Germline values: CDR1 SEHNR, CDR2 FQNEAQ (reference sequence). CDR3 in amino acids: CASSLVWGGPNSPLHF. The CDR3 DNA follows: TGTGCCAGCAGCTTAGTATGGGGCGGACCTAATTCACCCCTCCACTTT.

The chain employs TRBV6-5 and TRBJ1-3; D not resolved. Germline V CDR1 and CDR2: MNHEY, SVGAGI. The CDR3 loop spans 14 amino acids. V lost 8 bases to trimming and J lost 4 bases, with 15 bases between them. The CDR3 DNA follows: TGTGCCAGCTCCAAGAATAGGTTAGGAAACACCATATATTTT. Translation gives CASSKNRLGNTIYF.

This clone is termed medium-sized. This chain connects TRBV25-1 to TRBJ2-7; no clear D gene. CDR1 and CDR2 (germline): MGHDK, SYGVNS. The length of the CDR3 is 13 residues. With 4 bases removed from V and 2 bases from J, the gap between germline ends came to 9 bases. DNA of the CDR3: TGTGCCAGCAGTGGCCATGTGACCTACGAGCAGTACTTC. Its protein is CASSGHVTYEQYF.

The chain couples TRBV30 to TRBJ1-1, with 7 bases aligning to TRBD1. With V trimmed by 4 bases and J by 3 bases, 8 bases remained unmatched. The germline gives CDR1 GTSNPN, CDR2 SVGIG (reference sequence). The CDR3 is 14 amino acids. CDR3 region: CAWMRGRGDTEAFF. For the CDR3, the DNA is TGTGCCTGGATGAGGGGGCGAGGGGACACTGAAGCTTTCTTT.

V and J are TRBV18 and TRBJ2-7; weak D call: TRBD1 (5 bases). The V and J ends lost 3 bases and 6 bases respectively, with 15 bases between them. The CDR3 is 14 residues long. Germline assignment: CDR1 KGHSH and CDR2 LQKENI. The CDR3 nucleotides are TGTGCCAGCTCACCGGGGCAGAACTATGGCGAGCAGTACTTC. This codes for CASSPGQNYGEQYF.

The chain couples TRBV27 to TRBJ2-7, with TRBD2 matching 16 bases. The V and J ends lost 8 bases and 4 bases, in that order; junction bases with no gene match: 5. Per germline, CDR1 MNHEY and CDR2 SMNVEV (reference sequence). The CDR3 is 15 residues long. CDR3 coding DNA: TGTGCCAGCGGGACTAGCGGGAGGGCCACATACGAGCAGTACTTC. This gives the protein CASGTSGRATYEQYF.

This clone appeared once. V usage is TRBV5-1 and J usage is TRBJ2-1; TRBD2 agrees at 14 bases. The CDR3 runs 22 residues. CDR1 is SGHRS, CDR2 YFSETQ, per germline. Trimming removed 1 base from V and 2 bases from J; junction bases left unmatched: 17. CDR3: CASSLTSRTSGRIPIAYNEQFF. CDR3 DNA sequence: TGCGCCAGCAGCTTGACATCTCGGACTAGCGGGAGGATCCCTATAGCCTACAATGAGCAGTTCTTC.

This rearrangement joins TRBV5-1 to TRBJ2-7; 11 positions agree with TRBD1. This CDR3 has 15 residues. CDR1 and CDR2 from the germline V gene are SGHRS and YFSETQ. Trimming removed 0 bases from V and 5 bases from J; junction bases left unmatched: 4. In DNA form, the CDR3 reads TGCGCCAGCAGCTTGGCCCGGGACAGGGGGGACGAGCAGTACTTC. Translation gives CASSLARDRGDEQYF.

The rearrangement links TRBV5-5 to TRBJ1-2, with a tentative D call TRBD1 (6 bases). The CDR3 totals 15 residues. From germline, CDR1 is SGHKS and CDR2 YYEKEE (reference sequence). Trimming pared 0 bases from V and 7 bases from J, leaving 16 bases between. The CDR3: CASSLVAGVDSGYTF. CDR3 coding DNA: TGTGCCAGCAGCTTGGTGGCAGGGGTTGATAGTGGCTACACCTTC.

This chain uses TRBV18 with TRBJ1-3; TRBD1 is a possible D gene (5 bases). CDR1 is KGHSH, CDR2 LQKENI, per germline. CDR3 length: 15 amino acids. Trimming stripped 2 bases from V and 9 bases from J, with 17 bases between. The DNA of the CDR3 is TGTGCCAGCTCACCAACGGTCGGGTATGGGGGCACCATATATTTT. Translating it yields CASSPTVGYGGTIYF.

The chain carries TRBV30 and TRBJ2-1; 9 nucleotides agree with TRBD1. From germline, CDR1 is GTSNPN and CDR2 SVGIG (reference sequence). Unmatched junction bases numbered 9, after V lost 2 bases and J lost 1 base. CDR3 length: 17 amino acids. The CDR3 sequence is CAWSRDRENWSYNEQFF. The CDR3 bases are TGTGCCTGGAGTCGGGACAGGGAAAATTGGTCCTACAATGAGCAGTTCTTC.

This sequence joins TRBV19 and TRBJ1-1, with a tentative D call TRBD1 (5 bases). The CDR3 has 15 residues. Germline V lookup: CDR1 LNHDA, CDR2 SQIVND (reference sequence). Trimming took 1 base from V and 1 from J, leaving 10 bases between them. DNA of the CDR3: TGTGCCAGTAGTATAGTGGGGGTGACGAACACTGAAGCTTTCTTT. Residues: CASSIVGVTNTEAFF.

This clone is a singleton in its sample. The DNA for the CDR3 is TGTGCCAGCAGTAATGAGGTCACCTATGGCTACACCTTC. Amino acids: CASSNEVTYGYTF. The chain combines TRBV27 with TRBJ1-2, with D unclear. This CDR3 contains 13 residues. V lost 5 bases to trimming and J lost 4 bases, with 11 bases between them. Looked up from germline, CDR1 is MNHEY and CDR2 is SMNVEV (reference sequence).